The clone carrying this TCR beta chain is a singleton in its sample. As yet, its antigen is unknown. This CDR3 has 17 amino acids. Germline trimming cut 5 bases from V and 0 bases from J; bases unmatched to any gene: 8. One entry per CDR3 protein, called by TCRdb with MiXCR from the 5' RACE reads. The data show around 29,000 distinct CDR3 sequences, with roughly 26% seen just once and about 3.9% held by the top ten. Notes on the study in general: Tumor-infiltrating Treg TCR alpha and beta sequences overlapped most with tumor naive CD4+ T cells, then blood naive.

What was sequenced was naive CD4+ T cells sorted from a lymph node. Subset specified: naive CD4+ T cells, CD4+CD45RA+CD25-. The rearrangement uses TRBV12-3 or TRBV12-4 and TRBJ2-2, with 8 bases identical to TRBD2. This sequence originates from a female donor with breast cancer. The CDR3 sequence: CASSRPRGGANTGELFF. DNA for the CDR3: TGTGCCAGCAGTCGCCCCCGGGGGGGAGCGAACACCGGGGAGCTGTTTTTT.